This T cell receptor (beta chain) was obtained from a study of STAT3 mutations in large granular lymphocyte leukemia. Background on the study: Roughly half the longitudinally sequenced T-LGLL patients had canonical STAT3 mutations. Study-wide findings and caveats: After therapy, about 35% of the 18 patients switched clonotypes, all new clones STAT3 wild type. At least one immunodominant TCR beta clonotype appeared in every T-cell large granular lymphocyte leukemia patient. Clonal expansion was inferred from samples taken at other timepoints.

For this clone: The target antigen is unknown.

The germline V gene encodes CDR1 SGHTA and CDR2 FQGNSA. CDR3 length equals 12 residues. Unmatched junction bases numbered 2, after V lost 4 bases and J lost 5 bases. Some 38,000 productive templates were obtained per sample on average. Data came from immunoSEQ multiplex PCR; TCRdb stores just in-frame clones and leaves some out. The sample includes about 42,000 clones, 80% to 85% of them seen just once. Sequencing used PBMCs. The chain employs TRBV7-2 and TRBJ2-7; 7 bases match TRBD1. The receptor's source is a human donor with T large granular lymphocyte leukemia. Some clones in this sample may be carry-over from other donors' samples. The CDR3 sequence is CASSSTGNEQYF. The CDR3 DNA follows: TGTGCCAGCAGCTCGACAGGGAACGAGCAGTACTTC.